This TCR beta chain was profiled in a study of shared clonotypes between healthy human individuals. Study outcomes and limitations: In contrast to clonotypes shared by all four donors, non-shared clonotypes had lower generation probabilities.

The naive CD8 subset, CD45RO-negative cells positively selected for CCR7, excluded terminally differentiated effector memory CD45RA+ cells. TCRdb's table, derived via immunoSEQ multiplex PCR, lists solely in-frame clones and lacks some. The sample has some 2 million clones, around 96% seen once. On this clone itself: Its antigen is unidentified.

Sequenced material: naive CD8+ T cells sorted from blood. This clonotype was sampled from a man aged 18 to 35 in good health.

The CDR3 nucleotides read TGCAGCGTTGAAGGGATGGCCCAGGGGGTCTATGGCTACACCTTC. Protein sequence: CSVEGMAQGVYGYTF. The chain recombines TRBV29-1 with TRBJ1-2; 7 nucleotides align to TRBD1. CDR1 and CDR2 from the germline V gene are SQVTM and ANQGSEA. This CDR3 is built from 15 residues. J lost 4 bases, V lost 1 base, and 9 bases had no gene match.